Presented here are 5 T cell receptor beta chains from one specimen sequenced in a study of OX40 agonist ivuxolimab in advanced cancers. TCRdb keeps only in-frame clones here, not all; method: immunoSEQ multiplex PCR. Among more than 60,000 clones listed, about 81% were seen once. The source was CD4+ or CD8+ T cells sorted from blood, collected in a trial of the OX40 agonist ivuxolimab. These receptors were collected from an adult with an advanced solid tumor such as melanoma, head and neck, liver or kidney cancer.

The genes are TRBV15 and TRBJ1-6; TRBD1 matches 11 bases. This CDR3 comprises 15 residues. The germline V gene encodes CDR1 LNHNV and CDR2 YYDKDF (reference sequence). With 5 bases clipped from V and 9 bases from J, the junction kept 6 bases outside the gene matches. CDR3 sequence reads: CATSPGQGAFSPLHF. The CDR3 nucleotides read TGTGCCACCAGCCCCGGACAGGGGGCGTTTTCACCCCTCCACTTT.

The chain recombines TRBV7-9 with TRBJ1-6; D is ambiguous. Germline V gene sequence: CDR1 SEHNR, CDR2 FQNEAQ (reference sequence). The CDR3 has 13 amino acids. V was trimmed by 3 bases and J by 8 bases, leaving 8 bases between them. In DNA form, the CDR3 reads TGTGCCAGCAGCTTCACTGGGGATTCACCCCTCCACTTT. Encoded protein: CASSFTGDSPLHF.

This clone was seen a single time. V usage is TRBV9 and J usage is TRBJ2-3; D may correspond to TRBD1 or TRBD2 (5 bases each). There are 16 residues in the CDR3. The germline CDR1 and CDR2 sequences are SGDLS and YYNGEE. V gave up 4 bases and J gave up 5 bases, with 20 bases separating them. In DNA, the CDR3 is TGTGCCAGCAGCCCAGGGACGGGGAGCAGTCAAGATACGCAGTATTTT. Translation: CASSPGTGSSQDTQYF.

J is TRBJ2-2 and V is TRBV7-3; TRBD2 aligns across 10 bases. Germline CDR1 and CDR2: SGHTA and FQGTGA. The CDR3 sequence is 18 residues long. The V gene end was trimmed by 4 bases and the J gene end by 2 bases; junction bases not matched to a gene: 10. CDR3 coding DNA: TGTGCCAGCAGCTCTCCAGTAGCGGGAGGTCTAAACACCGGGGAGCTGTTTTTT. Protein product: CASSSPVAGGLNTGELFF.

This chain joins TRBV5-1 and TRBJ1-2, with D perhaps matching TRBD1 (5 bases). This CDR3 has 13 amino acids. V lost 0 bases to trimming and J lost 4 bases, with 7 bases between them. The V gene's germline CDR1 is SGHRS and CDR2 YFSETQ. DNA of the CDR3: TGCGCCAGCAGCTTGGGACAGCTCTATGGCTACACCTTC. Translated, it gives CASSLGQLYGYTF.